This is a list of T cell receptor beta chains from one sample in a study of blood T cell repertoires in COVID-19. Sequencing was performed with immunoSEQ multiplex PCR; in TCRdb, only in-frame clones are kept and a portion is missing. The sample gives approximately 150,000 clones, 75% to 85% of which show up once; roughly 3.6% is in the top ten. The sequencing input was peripheral blood. The receptor set was obtained from a man in his sixties or seventies who had recovered from COVID-19. Each CDR3 is given with its conserved first and last residue. A D gene is named only where the DNA matches it firmly. The size entry is marked missing in some rows and otherwise reads once, few, many or a size class.

j_call v_call cdr3_length d_call clone_size cdr3_nt cdr3_aa
TRBJ2-2 TRBV10-3 13 . . TGTGCCATCAGTGAGTCGAGCGCCGGGGAGCTGTTTTTT CAISESSAGELFF
TRBJ1-1 TRBV12-3/TRBV12-4 13 . . TGTGCCAGCAGTTTGGGGGGGCAAACTGAAGCTTTCTTT CASSLGGQTEAFF
TRBJ2-3 TRBV18 14 . . TGTGCCAGCTCCGATCCGGAGGGGACAGATACGCAGTATTTT CASSDPEGTDTQYF
TRBJ2-3 TRBV18 14 . many TGTGCCAGCTCACCGGCAGGGAACACAGATACGCAGTATTTT CASSPAGNTDTQYF
TRBJ1-6 TRBV7-9 16 . . TGTGCCAGCAGCTTATCTGTAGGGAGAGGTGGTTCACCCCTCCACTTT CASSLSVGRGGSPLHF
TRBJ2-7 TRBV14 12 . few TGTGCCAGCAGCCAAGTTCTCGGGGAGCAGTACTTC CASSQVLGEQYF
TRBJ2-7 TRBV5-8 13 . . TGTGCCAGCAGCTTGGACAGGACGAACGAGCAGTACTTC CASSLDRTNEQYF
TRBJ2-3 TRBV30 16 TRBD2 few TGTGCCTGGAGGGGACTAGCGGGTGGGGGGCCCGATACGCAGTATTTT CAWRGLAGGGPDTQYF
TRBJ2-2 TRBV19 13 . . TGTGCCAGTAGTCAGGGTTGGGCCGGGGAGCTGTTTTTT CASSQGWAGELFF
TRBJ1-5 TRBV12-3/TRBV12-4 12 . . TGTGCCAGCAGTGTGGCCAATCAGCCCCAGCATTTT CASSVANQPQHF
TRBJ1-2 TRBV9 13 . . TGTGCCAGCAGCCTAGGGGGGGACTATGGCTACACCTTC CASSLGGDYGYTF
TRBJ2-3 TRBV12-3/TRBV12-4 11 . . TGTGCCAGCAGACGGGCAGATACGCAGTATTTT CASRRADTQYF
TRBJ2-7 TRBV5-1 16 TRBD1 once TGCGCCAGCAGCGTGCCCTCGGGGACAGGGATCTACGAGCAGTACTTC CASSVPSGTGIYEQYF
TRBJ2-1 TRBV19 16 TRBD2 . TGTGCCAGTAGTATAGAGGGACTAGCGGGAGGAGATGAGCAGTTCTTC CASSIEGLAGGDEQFF
TRBJ2-7 TRBV15 12 . . TGTGCCACCAGCAGAGACGGCTACGAGCAGTACTTC CATSRDGYEQYF
TRBJ2-1 TRBV6-2/TRBV6-3 16 TRBD2 few TGTGCCAGCAGTTACCGGGAGCGGGGGTCCTACAATGAGCAGTTCTTC CASSYRERGSYNEQFF
TRBJ2-3 TRBV9 13 . . TGTGCCAGCAGCGGGACAGGCACAGATACGCAGTATTTT CASSGTGTDTQYF
TRBJ2-5 TRBV27 14 . . TGTGCCAGCAGTTGGAGGGAGAACGCTGAGACCCAGTACTTC CASSWRENAETQYF
TRBJ1-1 TRBV29-1 12 TRBD1 . TGCAGCGTTGACCGGACAGGGTCTAAAGCTTTCTTT CSVDRTGSKAFF
TRBJ1-1 TRBV7-6 18 . once TGTGCCAGCAGCTTAGCCCAGGCCCCCGGGACATTGAACACTGAAGCTTTCTTT CASSLAQAPGTLNTEAFF
TRBJ1-2 TRBV29-1 13 TRBD1 . TGCAGCGTTGTGAAGACAGGGTCGGGCGGCTACACCTTC CSVVKTGSGGYTF
TRBJ2-1 TRBV18 17 TRBD2 . TGTGCCAGCTCACCTTTCCAAGCGGGAGGGCCCTACAATGAGCAGTTCTTC CASSPFQAGGPYNEQFF
TRBJ2-7 TRBV27 12 . . TGTGCCAGCAGTTTTCTGACGGGGGTGCAGTACTTC CASSFLTGVQYF
TRBJ2-3 TRBV19 17 . . TGTGCCAGTAGTATAGGTTCGAGCGGTCCTAGCACAGATACGCAGTATTTT CASSIGSSGPSTDTQYF
TRBJ2-7 TRBV24-1 18 . . TGTGCCACCAGTGACCCGGACAGTGTTTCACCAAGGTTCTACGAGCAGTACTTC CATSDPDSVSPRFYEQYF
TRBJ2-7 TRBV19 15 . once TGTGCCAGTAGTATAAAGCTCGAGTGGGGCCGCGAGCAGTACTTC CASSIKLEWGREQYF